These 9 T cell receptor beta chains share one sample of origin, sequenced in a study of T cell changes during pregnancy in multiple sclerosis (dated by TCRdb to the late 2010s). Library creation used the immunoSEQ multiplex PCR assay. TCRdb retrieved this table from immuneACCESS and kept in-frame rearrangements only. Not all clones are present; in checked studies, unresolved V genes account for under half, and no reason is known for the remainder. The sample yields around 25,000 clones; roughly 85% were counted once. The top ten clones comprise 8% of the sample. Sequenced material: CD8+ T cells from peripheral blood mononuclear cells, taken in the first trimester of pregnancy. All receptors come from a female donor in good health, enrolled as a control in a pregnancy study.

The V call is TRBV6-5, the J call TRBJ1-1, with no clear D. The CDR3 runs 14 residues. Deletions cut 2 bases from V and 3 bases from J, with 10 bases between. The germline gives CDR1 MNHEY, CDR2 SVGAGI. This CDR3 reads CASSYAGADTEAFF. The CDR3 region has the DNA TGTGCCAGCAGTTACGCAGGAGCGGACACTGAAGCTTTCTTT.

The V and J genes are TRBV15 and TRBJ1-3, with unresolved D. The germline V and J ends were trimmed by 5 bases and 0 bases, with 8 bases remaining between them. There are 14 residues in the CDR3. CDR1 LNHNV and CDR2 YYDKDF come from the germline V gene (reference sequence). The DNA of the CDR3 is TGTGCCACCAGCCAACTAGTCTCTGGAAACACCATATATTTT. This codes for CATSQLVSGNTIYF.

V usage is TRBV27 and J usage is TRBJ2-1, with TRBD2 identical over 7 bases. The CDR3 has 15 residues. With V trimmed by 0 bases and J by 6 bases, 5 bases remained unmatched. CDR1 is MNHEY and CDR2 is SMNVEV in the germline V gene (reference sequence). The CDR3 spells CASSLSLAESNEQFF. The CDR3 nucleotides are TGTGCCAGCAGTTTATCTCTAGCGGAGTCCAATGAGCAGTTCTTC.

The chain links TRBV5-6 to TRBJ2-2, with a tentative D call TRBD1 (5 bases). Germline V lookup: CDR1 SGHDT, CDR2 YYEEEE. There are 14 residues in the CDR3. The V end lost 2 bases, the J end lost 4 bases, and 9 bases lay between the germline ends. CDR3 coding DNA: TGTGCCAGCAGCTTAGGGGCCGGCACCGGGGAGCTGTTTTTT. It encodes CASSLGAGTGELFF. The whole variable domain, remainder taken from reference TRBV5-6 and TRBJ2-2, is DAGVTQSPTHLIKTRGQQVTLRCSPKSGHDTVSWYQQALGQGPQFIFQYYEEEERQRGNFPDRFSGHQFPNYSSELNVNALLLGDSALYLCASSLGAGTGELFFGEGSRLTVL.

The chain recombines TRBV6-1 with TRBJ2-7, with 8 bases lining up with TRBD2. Germline CDR1 is MNHNS and CDR2 is SASEGT. Trimming cost V 3 bases and J 4 bases; bases outside gene matches: 17. The CDR3 has 18 amino acids. The CDR3, as DNA: TGTGCCAGCAGTGATTTGCACTGGGCGGGGGGTATAGGGTACGAGCAGTACTTC. Encoded protein: CASSDLHWAGGIGYEQYF.

The gene calls are TRBV14 and TRBJ1-1, with D possibly matching TRBD1 (6 bases). The CDR3 totals 14 residues. CDR1 and CDR2 from the germline V gene are SGHDN and FVKESK. The ends were cut back, 1 base at V and 4 bases at J, with 10 bases in the middle. The CDR3 nucleotides are TGTGCCAGCAGCCAAGGCGGGGGCCTCACTGAAGCTTTCTTT. Residues: CASSQGGGLTEAFF.

J is TRBJ2-1 and V is TRBV29-1; tentatively, D is TRBD1 (5 bases). Germline V gives CDR1 SQVTM, CDR2 ANQGSEA. The CDR3 is 11 residues long. V was cut by 1 base and J by 7 bases, with 5 bases left in between. In DNA form, the CDR3 reads TGCAGCGTTGAAGCAGGGAATGAGCAGTTCTTC. It translates to CSVEAGNEQFF.

This chain links TRBV6-6 with TRBJ2-7; weak D call: TRBD1 (6 bases). V was cut by 8 bases and J by 6 bases, with 14 bases left in between. The CDR3 consists of 12 residues. CDR1 and CDR2 from the germline V gene are MNHNY and SVGAGI (reference sequence). CDR3 in DNA: TGTGCCAGCGGCCTCAGGGGAAGCGAGCAGTACTTC. This gives the protein CASGLRGSEQYF.

The chain joins TRBV28 to TRBJ2-5; TRBD2 agrees at 8 bases. V dropped 2 bases and J dropped 13; count of bases not matched to a gene: 9. The germline V gene has CDR1 MDHEN and CDR2 SYDVKM. This CDR3 comprises 13 residues. The chain's CDR3 is CASSLSPGGGPYF. The CDR3 bases are TGTGCCAGCAGTTTAAGCCCCGGGGGGGGTCCGTACTTC.